This is a list of T cell receptor beta chains from one sample in a study of T cell responses to AZD1222 COVID-19 vaccine. The data were produced by immunoSEQ multiplex PCR, yet TCRdb's version contains in-frame clones alone and is incomplete. The sample yields 42,000 or so clones, 88% seen once. Here the sequenced sample was peripheral blood, taken 28 days after the second dose of the MenACWY control vaccine. These receptors were collected from an adult who received the MenACWY meningococcal vaccine as a control. Both conserved end residues are part of each CDR3. Each record gives: clone size, J gene, V gene, D gene, CDR3 protein, CDR3 DNA. D genes are given only for firm matches. Clone size appears in some rows only: once, few, many, or a class for an expanded clone.

size: .; J: TRBJ2-1; V: TRBV7-2; D: .; CDR3: CASSLGRRSHNEQFF; DNA: TGTGCCAGCAGCTTAGGGCGGAGATCCCACAATGAGCAGTTCTTC
size: .; J: TRBJ2-2; V: TRBV24-1; D: TRBD2; CDR3: CASRGGNTGELFF; DNA: TGTGCCAGCCGGGGGGGGAACACCGGGGAGCTGTTTTTT
size: .; J: TRBJ2-7; V: TRBV5-1; D: .; CDR3: CASSLWQTSYEQYF; DNA: TGCGCCAGCAGCTTGTGGCAGACCTCCTACGAGCAGTACTTC
size: few; J: TRBJ1-1; V: TRBV28; D: .; CDR3: CASSLFGRRNTEAFF; DNA: TGTGCCAGCAGTTTATTCGGACGTCGGAACACTGAAGCTTTCTTT
size: few; J: TRBJ1-1; V: TRBV19; D: .; CDR3: CASSLGHLLRNTEAFF; DNA: TGTGCCAGTAGTTTAGGACACCTGTTGCGTAACACTGAAGCTTTCTTT
size: .; J: TRBJ2-3; V: TRBV19; D: TRBD2; CDR3: CASSGTPGLAADTQYF; DNA: TGTGCCAGTAGTGGTACACCGGGACTAGCGGCAGATACGCAGTATTTT
size: .; J: TRBJ2-3; V: TRBV5-1; D: .; CDR3: CASSPILAPGFPDTQYF; DNA: TGCGCCAGCAGCCCTATTCTAGCGCCGGGGTTCCCAGATACGCAGTATTTT
size: once; J: TRBJ1-2; V: TRBV19; D: TRBD1; CDR3: CASSIWTGNSENYGYTF; DNA: TGTGCCAGTAGTATATGGACAGGGAATTCGGAGAACTATGGCTACACCTTC
size: .; J: TRBJ2-2; V: TRBV27; D: .; CDR3: CASTRQGRNTGELFF; DNA: TGTGCCAGCACTCGGCAGGGACGGAACACCGGGGAGCTGTTTTTT
size: .; J: TRBJ1-2; V: TRBV5-4; D: TRBD1; CDR3: CASSLGQGVYGYTF; DNA: TGTGCCAGCAGCTTGGGACAGGGGGTTTATGGCTACACCTTC
size: .; J: TRBJ1-2; V: TRBV5-6; D: TRBD1; CDR3: CASSSRGNGYTF; DNA: TGTGCCAGCAGCTCCAGGGGGAACGGCTACACCTTC
size: .; J: TRBJ1-5; V: TRBV27; D: .; CDR3: CASSHGGAYSPAGNQPQHF; DNA: TGTGCCAGCAGTCACGGCGGGGCCTACTCCCCGGCGGGCAATCAGCCCCAGCATTTT
size: .; J: TRBJ2-7; V: TRBV18; D: .; CDR3: CASSPAATRGEQYF; DNA: TGTGCCAGCTCACCGGCAGCGACCCGGGGGGAGCAGTACTTC
size: .; J: TRBJ1-3; V: TRBV6-5; D: .; CDR3: CASSYSTTQTGNTIYF; DNA: TGTGCCAGCAGTTACTCGACCACCCAGACTGGAAACACCATATATTTT
size: .; J: TRBJ2-1; V: TRBV27; D: TRBD1; CDR3: CASSDDRAGYNEQFF; DNA: TGTGCCAGCAGTGATGACAGGGCTGGCTACAATGAGCAGTTCTTC
size: .; J: TRBJ2-5; V: TRBV7-9; D: .; CDR3: CASSPTRLLGQETQYF; DNA: TGTGCCAGCAGCCCAACTCGACTACTAGGCCAAGAGACCCAGTACTTC
size: .; J: TRBJ1-5; V: TRBV28; D: .; CDR3: CASRTVQSNQPQHF; DNA: TGTGCCAGCAGAACGGTACAGAGCAATCAGCCCCAGCATTTT
size: .; J: TRBJ2-7; V: TRBV4-1; D: TRBD2; CDR3: CASSQETMGPSGRAPYEQYF; DNA: TGCGCCAGCAGCCAAGAGACAATGGGCCCTAGCGGGAGAGCCCCCTACGAGCAGTACTTC
size: .; J: TRBJ2-2; V: TRBV6-5; D: .; CDR3: CASRGPAWGTGELFF; DNA: TGTGCCAGCAGAGGGCCCGCCTGGGGCACCGGGGAGCTGTTTTTT
size: .; J: TRBJ2-3; V: TRBV7-9; D: TRBD2; CDR3: CASSSGEGTAADTQYF; DNA: TGTGCCAGCAGCTCGGGGGAGGGAACGGCCGCAGATACGCAGTATTTT
size: .; J: TRBJ1-5; V: TRBV20-1; D: .; CDR3: CSASRSNRNQPQHF; DNA: TGCAGTGCTAGTAGATCGAATAGGAATCAGCCCCAGCATTTT
size: .; J: TRBJ2-6; V: TRBV21-1; D: .; CDR3: CASRSGANVLTF; DNA: TGTGCCAGCAGATCTGGGGCCAACGTCCTGACTTTC
size: .; J: TRBJ2-1; V: TRBV7-2; D: .; CDR3: CASSLTPRVIGYEQFF; DNA: TGTGCCAGCAGCTTAACACCCCGGGTCATAGGCTATGAGCAGTTCTTC
size: .; J: TRBJ2-7; V: TRBV5-4; D: TRBD1; CDR3: CASSLGQSVDEQYF; DNA: TGTGCCAGCAGCCTGGGACAGTCCGTTGACGAGCAGTACTTC
size: .; J: TRBJ1-1; V: TRBV5-1; D: TRBD1; CDR3: CASSLDYRGGNTEAFF; DNA: TGCGCCAGCAGCTTGGATTACAGGGGCGGGAACACTGAAGCTTTCTTT
size: .; J: TRBJ2-3; V: TRBV7-9; D: .; CDR3: CASSLAGTLPMGTQYF; DNA: TGTGCCAGCAGCTTAGCTGGGACACTCCCAATGGGTACGCAGTATTTT
size: .; J: TRBJ2-7; V: TRBV5-1; D: .; CDR3: CASSLAARVHEQYF; DNA: TGCGCCAGCAGCTTGGCCGCTCGGGTCCACGAGCAGTACTTC
size: .; J: TRBJ2-2; V: TRBV7-8; D: TRBD1; CDR3: CASSTRQGSTGELFF; DNA: TGTGCCAGCAGCACCCGACAGGGGAGCACCGGGGAGCTGTTTTTT
size: .; J: TRBJ2-2; V: TRBV19; D: TRBD2; CDR3: CASSFRSRPGTTHTGELFF; DNA: TGTGCCAGTAGTTTCCGGAGCCGACCCGGGACTACACACACCGGGGAGCTGTTTTTT
size: .; J: TRBJ2-1; V: TRBV7-9; D: TRBD2; CDR3: CASRGLAASYNEQFF; DNA: TGTGCCAGCAGGGGACTAGCCGCTTCCTACAATGAGCAGTTCTTC
size: few; J: TRBJ1-4; V: TRBV7-3; D: .; CDR3: CASILIPRATNEKLFF; DNA: TGTGCCAGCATCCTAATCCCCCGGGCAACTAATGAAAAACTGTTTTTT
size: .; J: TRBJ2-1; V: TRBV2; D: .; CDR3: CASAKGQLSYNEQFF; DNA: TGTGCCAGCGCCAAAGGACAGCTCTCCTACAATGAGCAGTTCTTC
size: .; J: TRBJ1-6; V: TRBV27; D: TRBD1; CDR3: CASSFDREAPLHF; DNA: TGTGCCAGCAGTTTTGACAGGGAGGCACCCCTCCACTTT
size: .; J: TRBJ1-2; V: TRBV5-4; D: .; CDR3: CASSLDGSRSYTF; DNA: TGTGCCAGCAGCTTGGACGGGAGTAGGAGCTACACCTTC
size: .; J: TRBJ2-2; V: TRBV7-2; D: TRBD2; CDR3: CASSTHPAGVNTGELFF; DNA: TGTGCCAGCAGCACCCATCCGGCGGGAGTGAACACCGGGGAGCTGTTTTTT
size: .; J: TRBJ1-4; V: TRBV5-1; D: TRBD1; CDR3: CASSPRTGGVEKLFF; DNA: TGCGCCAGCAGCCCAAGGACAGGGGGCGTTGAAAAACTGTTTTTT
size: .; J: TRBJ2-3; V: TRBV30; D: .; CDR3: CAWSVLMEAGNTQYF; DNA: TGTGCCTGGAGTGTACTAATGGAGGCAGGGAATACGCAGTATTTT
size: .; J: TRBJ1-4; V: TRBV14; D: .; CDR3: CASRAGAIEKLFF; DNA: TGTGCCAGCAGAGCGGGGGCAATTGAAAAACTGTTTTTT
size: .; J: TRBJ2-2; V: TRBV3-1/TRBV3-2; D: TRBD1; CDR3: CASSQDMDRGITGELFF; DNA: TGTGCCAGCAGCCAAGATATGGACAGGGGAATAACCGGGGAGCTGTTTTTT
size: .; J: TRBJ1-1; V: TRBV6-5; D: .; CDR3: CASSYSSRGNTEAFF; DNA: TGTGCCAGCAGTTACTCGTCTCGGGGAAACACTGAAGCTTTCTTT